The rows below give T cell receptor beta chains drawn from one sample of a study of beta chain features in type 1 diabetes. TCRdb keeps only in-frame clones here, not all; method: immunoSEQ multiplex PCR. This sample has hundreds of thousands of clones, with approximately 15% found just once. The specimen sequenced was naive CD4+ T cells from blood. The receptors were gathered from a man younger than 35 with type 1 diabetes. The conserved cysteine and the conserved F or W are not part of the CDR3 here.

cdr3_length j_call v_call cdr3_aa
13 TRBJ2-7 TRBV6-5 ASSYSGQDSYEQY
11 TRBJ1-1 TRBV5-1 ASSLGGNTEAF
13 TRBJ2-7 TRBV28 ASSALAGQGIEQY
13 TRBJ2-5 TRBV7-2 ASSYRDRDQETQY
12 TRBJ2-7 TRBV5-4 ASSRDSGAYEQY
15 TRBJ1-2 TRBV19 ASSIVSGSPAGYGYT
12 TRBJ2-7 TRBV5-1 ASSSNTGEGEQY
12 TRBJ2-7 TRBV29-1 SVGARRVPYEQY
12 TRBJ2-5 TRBV7-2 ASSPGLAQETQY
12 TRBJ2-5 TRBV28 ASSLGGTGETQY
11 TRBJ2-1 TRBV7-9 ASSPHAYNEQF
11 TRBJ2-7 TRBV5-1 ASSLLEGSEQY
13 TRBJ2-3 TRBV6-6 ASSYSGGRTDTQY
13 TRBJ2-2 TRBV14 ASSRDRYPGSELF
14 TRBJ1-5 TRBV7-2 ASSLVGTASNQPQH
11 TRBJ2-3 TRBV10-3 AISPGGLNTQY
12 TRBJ2-1 TRBV15 ATSRGTGGNEQF
13 TRBJ2-7 TRBV28 ASSFKGGGTYEQY
12 TRBJ2-3 TRBV9 ASSVESSLDTQY
14 TRBJ2-1 TRBV7-8 ASSLLPGTTYNEQF
12 TRBJ2-7 TRBV27 ASSPLGEYDEQY
10 TRBJ2-5 TRBV5-1 ASGAHQETQY
14 TRBJ2-1 TRBV18 ASSPPASGGANEQF
13 TRBJ1-6 TRBV9 ASSSAGQGHSPLH
9 TRBJ2-7 TRBV20-1 SARKAGEQY
10 TRBJ2-7 TRBV19 ASSNRGYEQY
14 TRBJ2-2 TRBV4-3 ASSHNRDRGTGELF
12 TRBJ2-7 TRBV10-3 AISGGTGTYEQY
9 TRBJ1-2 TRBV30 ARNRGTGYT
12 TRBJ1-2 TRBV15 ATSRGGSVYGYT
12 TRBJ1-5 TRBV28 ASSRQGPRQPQH
11 TRBJ2-2 TRBV30 ARKGATTGELF
9 TRBJ2-7 TRBV29-1 SVPGPYEQY
12 TRBJ2-7 TRBV5-4 ASSPRGQTYEQY
12 TRBJ2-1 TRBV5-1 ASSLQGLYNEQF
11 TRBJ2-3 TRBV7-2 ASSLGRDGTQY
16 TRBJ2-1 TRBV7-9 ASSPGWRRTSSYNEQF
14 TRBJ2-5 TRBV19 ASRLGRRAGEETQY
14 TRBJ1-5 TRBV28 ASSSRQGTLNQPQH
13 TRBJ1-2 TRBV14 ASSQDFGRNYGYT
11 TRBJ2-2 TRBV5-1 ASGTGETGELF
12 TRBJ1-2 TRBV28 ASSSGQENYGYT
13 TRBJ2-1 TRBV7-9 ASSLVAGEVNEQF
13 TRBJ1-1 TRBV7-9 ASSFQGLLNTEAF
12 TRBJ2-5 TRBV6-5 ASGGRAGVETQY
10 TRBJ1-1 TRBV18 ASSNRETEAF
12 TRBJ1-2 TRBV7-2 ASSSIQGVYGYT
11 TRBJ2-6 TRBV29-1 SVDVSGANVLT
10 TRBJ2-7 TRBV2 ASSEGGGEQY
12 TRBJ1-1 TRBV4-2 ASSQGARNTEAF
11 TRBJ1-2 TRBV28 ASSLAKNYGYT
13 TRBJ2-1 TRBV7-2 ASSLTQGAYNEQF
13 TRBJ1-1 TRBV7-8 ASSPRDRVNTEAF
13 TRBJ2-3 TRBV14 ASSQGGRSTDTQY